A single sample gave rise to the 13 T cell receptor beta chains below, sequenced in a study of blood T cell repertoires in COVID-19. The table came from immunoSEQ multiplex PCR; TCRdb's copy has only in-frame clones and leaves some out. The profile shows 64,000 or so clones, 80% to 90% of them singletons. Sequencing was done on a sample of peripheral blood. These receptor sequences come from a man aged 35 to 55 with acute or convalescent COVID-19.

J is TRBJ1-1 and V is TRBV19; TRBD1 agrees at 7 bases. V shed 6 bases, J shed 5 bases, and the junction held 6 bases outside the gene matches. Germline V lookup: CDR1 LNHDA, CDR2 SQIVND (reference sequence). The length of the CDR3 is 13 residues. The CDR3 region is CASREQGTTEAFF. For the CDR3, the DNA is TGTGCCAGTAGAGAACAGGGGACGACTGAAGCTTTCTTT. The full variable domain, in which reference TRBV19 and TRBJ1-1 provide the parts outside the CDR3, is DGGITQSPKYLFRKEGQNVTLSCEQNLNHDAMYWYRQDPGQGLRLIYYSQIVNDFQKGDIAEGYSVSREKKESFPLTVTSAQKNPTAFYLCASREQGTTEAFFGQGTRLTVV.

The chain is built from TRBV11-2 and TRBJ2-5; D possibly corresponds to TRBD1 (6 bases). Trimming cost V 3 bases and J 6 bases, with 14 bases left between them. This CDR3 contains 14 residues. CDR1 SGHAT and CDR2 FQNNGV come from the germline V gene. The CDR3 nucleotides are TGTGCCAGCAGCTTGAACAGGGTGGAGAAGACCCAGTACTTC. Translation: CASSLNRVEKTQYF.

V usage is TRBV5-1 and J usage is TRBJ2-2; 7 positions match TRBD1. Germline CDR1 reads SGHRS; CDR2 reads YFSETQ. The trim removed 0 bases at V and 6 bases at J, leaving 2 bases unmatched. The CDR3 has 14 residues. CDR3 sequence reads: CASSLAQGAGELFF. CDR3 nucleotide sequence: TGCGCCAGCAGCTTGGCCCAGGGGGCCGGGGAGCTGTTTTTT.

V gene TRBV11-2 combines with J gene TRBJ1-1; a possible D gene is TRBD1 (5 bases). V was clipped by 3 bases and J by 7 bases, with 9 bases between them. The CDR3 is 12 amino acids. Germline CDR1 SGHAT, CDR2 FQNNGV. The chain's CDR3 is CASSLGPYEAFF. The CDR3 DNA is TGTGCCAGCAGCTTGGGGCCGTATGAAGCTTTCTTT.

This clone was seen a single time. The V call is TRBV19, the J call TRBJ2-1; D gene unclear. The germline V and J ends were trimmed by 1 base and 9 bases, with 4 bases remaining between them. This CDR3 spans 11 amino acids. Germline-derived CDR1 and CDR2 are LNHDA and SQIVND (reference sequence). DNA of the CDR3: TGTGCCAGTAGTATAGCAGGTGAGCAGTTCTTC. It is translated as CASSIAGEQFF.

The chain carries TRBV2 and TRBJ2-5; TRBD1 might be the D (6 bases). In germline, CDR1 is SNHLY, CDR2 FYNNEI. The CDR3 spans 13 residues. V was pared by 6 bases and J by 4 bases, with 12 bases between. Here the CDR3 DNA reads TGTGCCAGCAGCCTGGGCAGGGGAGAGACCCAGTACTTC. This codes for CASSLGRGETQYF.

The rearrangement links TRBV7-8 to TRBJ2-7, with D possibly matching TRBD1 (5 bases). Germline CDR1 is SGHVS and CDR2 is FQNEAQ. The V end was cut by 0 bases, the J end by 2 bases, with 14 bases between. The CDR3 is 16 residues long. CDR3 residues: CASSLAATVRTYEQYF. The DNA for the CDR3 is TGTGCCAGCAGCTTAGCGGCGACAGTTCGGACCTACGAGCAGTACTTC.

The chain combines TRBV6-6 with TRBJ1-2, with no clear D. CDR1 and CDR2 (germline): MNHNY, SVGAGI (reference sequence). Trimming cost V 5 bases and J 3 bases, with 10 bases left between them. The CDR3 is 13 residues long. CDR3 residues: CASSADGDYGYTF. The CDR3 DNA reads TGTGCCAGCAGTGCTGACGGAGACTATGGCTACACCTTC.

This clone appeared a single time. The chain combines TRBV19 with TRBJ1-5, with D possibly TRBD1 on 5 matching bases. The CDR3 is 13 residues long. From germline, CDR1 is LNHDA and CDR2 SQIVND (reference sequence). V lost 4 bases and J 6 bases, leaving 10 bases between the germline ends. In nucleotides, the CDR3 is TGTGCCAGTAGTAGTCGGGGGGTTCAGCCCCAGCATTTT. Translated, it gives CASSSRGVQPQHF.

CDR3 residues: CASRTTWGTGELFF. CDR3 bases: TGCGCCAGCCGGACTACCTGGGGCACCGGGGAGCTGTTTTTT. The V call is TRBV5-1, the J call TRBJ2-2, with D possibly TRBD2 on 6 matching bases. The CDR3 runs to 14 residues. Germline V gene sequence: CDR1 SGHRS, CDR2 YFSETQ. V lost 7 bases, J lost 4 bases, and 14 bases lay in between.

This clone was seen only once. V is TRBV14 and J is TRBJ1-4; D call uncertain. CDR3 length: 18 residues. Germline CDR1 and CDR2: SGHDN and FVKESK. V was cut by 1 base and J by 5 bases, with 20 bases left in between. The CDR3 DNA sequence: TGTGCCAGCAGCCAAGGTATTGCGGAATACCCGGCAAATGAAAAACTGTTTTTT. Translation: CASSQGIAEYPANEKLFF.

The CDR3 spells CASSDRVGQPQHF. In DNA, the CDR3 is TGTGCCTCGTCCGACAGGGTGGGCCAGCCCCAGCATTTT. The V call is TRBV30, the J call TRBJ1-5; 7 positions agree with TRBD1. The CDR3 totals 13 residues. The germline gives CDR1 GTSNPN, CDR2 SVGIG (reference sequence). V lost 7 bases and J lost 7; bases outside the gene matches: 10. Using reference TRBV30 and TRBJ1-5 for the parts outside the CDR3, the full variable domain is SQTIHQWPATLVQPVGSPLSLECTVEGTSNPNLYWYRQAAGRGLQLLFYSVGIGQISSEVPQNLSASRPQDRQFILSSKKLLLSDSGFYLCASSDRVGQPQHFGDGTRLSIL.

The chain uses TRBV20-1 and TRBJ1-5; the D gene is possibly TRBD1 (5 bases). Germline-derived CDR1 and CDR2 are DFQATT and SNEGSKA (reference sequence). CDR3 length: 15 residues. The ends were cut back, 3 bases at V and 6 bases at J, with 18 bases in the middle. This CDR3 is CSASWGVGSGQPQHF. For the CDR3, the DNA is TGCAGTGCTAGTTGGGGGGTGGGATCGGGTCAGCCCCAGCATTTT.